The next 32 T cell receptor beta chains were all read from a single sample in a study of vaccination and CD4 T cells after COVID-19. Treatment defined: approximately nine-day PBMC culture with coronavirus spike peptide pools or control peptides (ViraFEST assay). Cultured CD4+ T cell DNA underwent sequencing with the Oncomine TCR Beta short-read assay. In TCRdb, the PCR reads were re-called with MiXCR into one record per CDR3 protein. In the table there are some 6,800 distinct CDR3 sequences, 73% of which are singletons. Their cognate antigens are unknown. The sequenced sample was CD4+ T cells from blood, cultured in vitro. The receptors stem from a human donor who had recovered from COVID-19.

V is TRBV19 and J is TRBJ1-1; possible D gene TRBD1, 6 bases. CDR3 length: 15 amino acids. V lost 6 bases, J lost 1 base, and 15 bases lay in between. CDR1 is LNHDA and CDR2 is SQIVND in the germline V gene (reference sequence). This CDR3 is CASRRGGTTNTEAFF. DNA of the CDR3: TGTGCCAGTAGGAGGGGGGGGACCACGAACACTGAAGCTTTCTTT. Based on the CDR3 plus reference TRBV19 and TRBJ1-1, the full variable domain is DGGITQSPKYLFRKEGQNVTLSCEQNLNHDAMYWYRQDPGQGLRLIYYSQIVNDFQKGDIAEGYSVSREKKESFPLTVTSAQKNPTAFYLCASRRGGTTNTEAFFGQGTRLTVV.

The rearrangement links TRBV20-1 to TRBJ1-5; D gene unclear. Germline-derived CDR1 and CDR2 are DFQATT and SNEGSKA (reference sequence). Trimming shortened V by 0 bases and J by 1 base, and 10 bases separated the two germline ends. The CDR3 runs 15 residues. CDR3: CSARERRTSNQPQHF. Here the CDR3 DNA reads TGCAGTGCTAGAGAACGGAGGACCAGCAATCAGCCCCAGCATTTT.

V usage is TRBV19 and J usage is TRBJ1-5; the D gene is possibly TRBD1 (5 bases). This CDR3 spans 14 amino acids. The germline V gene has CDR1 LNHDA and CDR2 SQIVND (reference sequence). Trimming took off 7 bases at V and 0 bases at J, with 10 bases between the two ends. The DNA of the CDR3 is TGTGCCAGTAAGGGACCGAATAGCAATCAGCCCCAGCATTTT. This gives the protein CASKGPNSNQPQHF.

The chain carries TRBV20-1 and TRBJ2-4, with D perhaps TRBD1 (6 bases). V shed 7 bases and J shed 0 bases, with 16 bases lying between them. This CDR3 is 15 amino acids long. Germline V gene sequence: CDR1 DFQATT, CDR2 SNEGSKA (reference sequence). The CDR3 region has the DNA TGCAGTGTTCCGGGACAAACGATAGCCAAAAACATTCAGTACTTC. Translated, it gives CSVPGQTIAKNIQYF.

V usage is TRBV24-1 and J usage is TRBJ2-3, with TRBD2 identical over 8 bases. The germline gives CDR1 KGHDR, CDR2 SFDVKD. V lost 5 bases, J lost 2 bases, and 11 bases stayed unmatched. This CDR3 spans 17 amino acids. The CDR3 coding sequence is TGTGCCACCAGTGCCTCGTTGGTAGCGGGAACCACAGATACGCAGTATTTT. Translated, it gives CATSASLVAGTTDTQYF.

The chain is built from TRBV20-1 and TRBJ2-3, with 10 bases matching TRBD1. This CDR3 spans 13 amino acids. Germline V CDR1 and CDR2: DFQATT, SNEGSKA (reference sequence). V lost 6 bases, J lost 3 bases, and 3 bases stayed unmatched. CDR3 DNA sequence: TGCAGTGCCGACAGGGGGCCGACAGATACGCAGTATTTT. Translating gives CSADRGPTDTQYF.

V gene TRBV28 combines with J gene TRBJ2-5; D gene unclear. The length of the CDR3 is 17 residues. Trimming removed 6 bases from V and 5 bases from J, with 25 bases in between. Germline V gene data show CDR1 as MDHEN and CDR2 as SYDVKM. CDR3 protein: CASRGSLVPLVEETQYF. The CDR3 DNA sequence: TGTGCCAGCAGAGGGTCCCTGGTCCCCCTTGTCGAGGAGACCCAGTACTTC.

As concerns this clonotype: The junction and the germline gene differ at one end; a read error may be behind it. The V and J genes are TRBV24-1 and TRBJ2-4; D is undetermined. Looked up from germline, CDR1 is KGHDR and CDR2 is SFDVKD. The CDR3 totals 13 residues. The CDR3 DNA follows: TGTGCCACCAGTGATTCCGGCCCGTCCATTCGGTACTTC. This encodes CATSDSGPSIRYF.

V and J are TRBV19 and TRBJ1-1, with D maybe TRBD1 (5 bases). Germline V CDR1 and CDR2: LNHDA, SQIVND (reference sequence). Trimming removed 6 bases from V and 10 bases from J, with 18 bases in between. The length of the CDR3 is 13 residues. CDR3 bases: TGTGCCAGTAGACAGGACGTCGGGGGTGGAGCTTTCTTT. Its protein is CASRQDVGGGAFF.

This chain joins TRBV7-2 and TRBJ2-7; a possible D gene is TRBD1 (5 bases). V shed 0 bases and J shed 5 bases, with 11 bases lying between them. This CDR3 contains 14 residues. CDR1 is SGHTA, CDR2 FQGNSA, per germline. CDR3 amino acids: CASSLAARGNEQYF. The CDR3 DNA is TGTGCCAGCAGCTTAGCGGCTAGGGGAAACGAGCAGTACTTC. The whole variable domain, remainder taken from reference TRBV7-2 and TRBJ2-7, is GAGVSQSPSNKVTEKGKDVELRCDPISGHTALYWYRQSLGQGLEFLIYFQGNSAPDKSGLPSDRFSAERTGGSVSTLTIQRTQQEDSAVYLCASSLAARGNEQYFGPGTRLTVT.

A few counts support this clonotype. This rearrangement joins TRBV6-1 to TRBJ1-5; tentatively, D is TRBD1 (5 bases). Germline V CDR1 and CDR2: MNHNS, SASEGT. The germline V and J ends were trimmed by 2 bases and 7 bases, with 18 bases remaining between them. This CDR3 has 16 amino acids. The DNA of the CDR3 is TGTGCCAGCAGTGAATCGAGGGACTGGGGTGGGCAGCCCCAGCATTTT. Protein: CASSESRDWGGQPQHF.

J is TRBJ1-5 and V is TRBV6-2 or TRBV6-3, with a tentative D call TRBD1 (5 bases). V was shortened by 4 bases and J by 1 base, with 11 bases between the two germline ends. CDR1 MNHEY and CDR2 SVGEGT come from the germline V gene. This CDR3 comprises 15 residues. This chain's CDR3 is CASSSTGLSNQPQHF. For the CDR3, the DNA is TGTGCCAGCAGTTCGACGGGACTGAGCAATCAGCCCCAGCATTTT.

The chain uses TRBV27 and TRBJ1-3, with D uncertain. CDR3 length equals 13 residues. The germline V gene encodes CDR1 MNHEY and CDR2 SMNVEV (reference sequence). V lost 10 bases, J lost 0 bases, and 10 bases lay in between. The CDR3 DNA reads as TGTGCCACGAGGCCATCCTCTGGAAACACCATATATTTT. Translation: CATRPSSGNTIYF.

The chain has TRBV6-1 and TRBJ1-2; 7 nucleotides agree with TRBD1. Germline CDR1 is MNHNS and CDR2 is SASEGT. V shed 1 base and J 2 bases; nucleotides not matched to a gene: 7. The CDR3 is 16 residues long. In nucleotides, the CDR3 is TGTGCCAGCAGTGAAGTTGGGCGGGGACAGAACTATGGCTACACCTTC. Translation: CASSEVGRGQNYGYTF.

The rearrangement links TRBV18 to TRBJ1-5, with 7 bases matching TRBD1. CDR1 KGHSH and CDR2 LQKENI come from the germline V gene. CDR3 length: 15 amino acids. Trimming cost V 4 bases and J 3 bases; bases outside gene matches: 6. The CDR3 nucleotides read TGTGCCAGCTCACGCTCGACAGGGTACAATCAGCCCCAGCATTTT. Amino acids: CASSRSTGYNQPQHF.

The chain links TRBV19 to TRBJ2-5; possibly TRBD1 for D (5 bases). Germline V CDR1 and CDR2: LNHDA, SQIVND (reference sequence). The CDR3 totals 12 residues. V gave up 10 bases and J gave up 4 bases, with 13 bases separating them. In DNA, the CDR3 is TGTGCCACCCGAGCCCAGGGAGAGACCCAGTACTTC. Encoded protein: CATRAQGETQYF.

Within the sample, this clonotype is large. The chain links TRBV7-2 to TRBJ1-5, with D possibly matching TRBD1 (6 bases). This CDR3 is 16 amino acids long. Per the germline V gene, CDR1 is SGHTA and CDR2 is FQGNSA. V lost 2 bases to trimming and J lost 1 base, with 12 bases between them. Here the CDR3 DNA reads TGTGCCAGCAGCTTACAGGGGTCAACCAGCAATCAGCCCCAGCATTTT. It codes for CASSLQGSTSNQPQHF.

J is TRBJ2-2 and V is TRBV9; no firm D call. With 0 bases removed from V and 0 bases from J, the gap between germline ends came to 6 bases. CDR3 length equals 15 residues. Germline-derived CDR1 and CDR2 are SGDLS and YYNGEE. Here the CDR3 DNA reads TGTGCCAGCAGCGTAGTAACAGCGAACACCGGGGAGCTGTTTTTT. Its translation is CASSVVTANTGELFF.

This clonotype has just a few counts. V gene TRBV24-1 combines with J gene TRBJ2-1, with D possibly TRBD1 on 5 matching bases. The CDR3 has 14 residues. The germline V and J ends were trimmed by 4 bases and 6 bases, with 12 bases remaining between them. In germline, CDR1 is KGHDR, CDR2 SFDVKD. The chain's CDR3 is CATSDALGRNEQFF. CDR3 coding DNA: TGTGCCACCAGTGACGCCCTGGGGCGCAATGAGCAGTTCTTC.

The V and J genes are TRBV7-6 and TRBJ2-7; unclear D gene. The length of the CDR3 is 15 residues. Trimming removed 1 base at V and 0 bases at J, with 10 bases between. The V gene's germline CDR1 is SGHVS and CDR2 FNYEAQ. The CDR3 nucleotides are TGTGCCAGCAGCTTAGGGAACCACCCCTCCTACGAGCAGTACTTC. This codes for CASSLGNHPSYEQYF.

The V gene is TRBV20-1, the J gene TRBJ1-5; no clear D gene. V was shortened by 1 base and J by 2 bases, with 6 bases between the two germline ends. This CDR3 region has 13 residues. Germline V gene lookup returns CDR1 DFQATT and CDR2 SNEGSKA (reference sequence). CDR3 coding DNA: TGCAGTGCTAGAGGCAGAGGCAATCAGCCCCAGCATTTT. Encoded protein: CSARGRGNQPQHF.

This sequence joins TRBV25-1 and TRBJ2-3; 10 nucleotides match TRBD2. The germline V gene has CDR1 MGHDK and CDR2 SYGVNS. Trimming took 6 bases from V and 6 from J; bases not matched to a gene: 3. The CDR3 runs 13 residues. DNA for the CDR3: TGTGCCAGCAGGGCTAGCGGGAGTGATACGCAGTATTTT. Translated, it gives CASRASGSDTQYF.

This clonotype was recorded a few times. The rearrangement joins TRBV7-2 to TRBJ1-2; D uncertain. This CDR3 region has 15 residues. Between the trimmed V and J ends, which lost 0 bases and 4 bases, there was a span of 12 bases. The V gene's germline CDR1 is SGHTA and CDR2 FQGNSA. The CDR3 reads CASSLAPTAFYGYTF. The CDR3 DNA reads as TGTGCCAGCAGCTTAGCCCCGACGGCTTTCTATGGCTACACCTTC.

The rearrangement joins TRBV6-1 to TRBJ2-1, with D unclear. The germline V gene encodes CDR1 MNHNS and CDR2 SASEGT. The CDR3 has 15 amino acids. V dropped 6 bases and J dropped 1 base, with 13 bases sitting between them. This CDR3 reads CASRLVPGSYNEQFF. CDR3 in DNA: TGTGCCAGCAGACTCGTCCCCGGTTCCTACAATGAGCAGTTCTTC.

This chain uses TRBV6-5 with TRBJ1-1; D ambiguous. The V gene's germline CDR1 is MNHEY and CDR2 SVGAGI. The CDR3 totals 13 residues. The ends were cut back, 2 bases at V and 8 bases at J, with 12 bases in the middle. As DNA, the CDR3 is TGTGCCAGCAGTTACGAGTGGGGAAGAGAAGCTTTCTTT. The encoded protein is CASSYEWGREAFF.

The chain uses TRBV7-9 and TRBJ2-2; D unresolved. CDR1 is SEHNR, CDR2 FQNEAQ, per germline (reference sequence). The CDR3 extends over 14 amino acids. Trimming pared 0 bases from V and 8 bases from J, leaving 10 bases between. The CDR3 spells CASSLARQRGELFF. The CDR3 region has the DNA TGTGCCAGCAGCTTAGCGCGGCAAAGAGGGGAGCTGTTTTTT.

The chain joins TRBV7-2 to TRBJ1-1; 7 positions match TRBD1. Trimming cost V 5 bases and J 4 bases; bases outside gene matches: 16. The V gene's germline CDR1 is SGHTA and CDR2 FQGNSA. This CDR3 has 17 residues. The CDR3 spells CASSPFPRQGLVTEAFF. DNA of the CDR3: TGTGCCAGCAGCCCCTTCCCCCGACAGGGACTAGTCACTGAAGCTTTCTTT. Filled out from reference TRBV7-2 and TRBJ1-1, the complete variable domain reads GAGVSQSPSNKVTEKGKDVELRCDPISGHTALYWYRQSLGQGLEFLIYFQGNSAPDKSGLPSDRFSAERTGGSVSTLTIQRTQQEDSAVYLCASSPFPRQGLVTEAFFGQGTRLTVV.

This chain joins TRBV15 and TRBJ2-2; no definite D call. V lost 1 base to trimming and J lost 1 base, with 4 bases between them. The CDR3 length is 14 residues. Germline lookup yields CDR1 LNHNV and CDR2 YYDKDF (reference sequence). The chain's CDR3 is CATSRAWNTGELFF. The DNA for the CDR3 is TGTGCCACCAGCAGAGCTTGGAACACCGGGGAGCTGTTTTTT.

The CDR3 loop is CASSGLAGGETQYF. The CDR3 DNA reads as TGTGCCAGCAGTGGACTAGCGGGGGGGGAGACCCAGTACTTC. The chain recombines TRBV27 with TRBJ2-5; 15 nucleotides align to TRBD2. V was clipped by 5 bases and J by 5 bases; unmatched bases: 0. Germline V gene lookup returns CDR1 MNHEY and CDR2 SMNVEV (reference sequence). This CDR3 is built from 14 residues.

The genes are TRBV20-1 and TRBJ2-5, with D perhaps TRBD2 (5 bases). Trimming stripped 4 bases from V and 5 bases from J, with 17 bases between. The CDR3 runs to 14 residues. The germline CDR1 and CDR2 sequences are DFQATT and SNEGSKA (reference sequence). The CDR3 DNA is TGCAGTGCTACGCGCCGGGGTTCGGGGGAGACCCAGTACTTC. Amino acids: CSATRRGSGETQYF.

This clonotype was picked up a small number of times. The chain employs TRBV6-2 or TRBV6-3 and TRBJ2-5; D is uncertain. This CDR3 region has 17 residues. Germline V gives CDR1 MNHEY, CDR2 SVGEGT. V lost 6 bases and J 1 base, leaving 21 bases between the germline ends. The CDR3 loop reads CASSPRELLAGQETQYF. CDR3 in DNA: TGTGCCAGCAGCCCAAGAGAACTCCTCGCCGGCCAAGAGACCCAGTACTTC.

The chain joins TRBV28 to TRBJ2-7; maybe TRBD2 (5 bases). Deletions cut 4 bases from V and 5 bases from J, with 12 bases between. The CDR3 extends over 13 amino acids. The germline gives CDR1 MDHEN, CDR2 SYDVKM. The CDR3 reads CASSSRTPHEQYF. CDR3 sequence (DNA): TGTGCCAGCAGTTCAAGGACTCCTCACGAGCAGTACTTC.